The present T cell receptor beta chain was sequenced within a study of PD-L1 blockade in urothelial cancer. Study-level background: Blood samples had a median of around 140,000 T cells, 83,000 or so unique TCRs, and clonality approximately 0.08.

Time point in this sample: peripheral blood 6 weeks after treatment start. Sample contribution per patient ranged from 1 to 8, covering pretreatment and on-treatment. Deletions cut 0 bases from V and 2 bases from J, with 13 bases between. CDR1 is MNHNY and CDR2 is SVGAGI in the germline V gene (reference sequence). The CDR3 spans 16 residues. Generated by immunoSEQ multiplex PCR, the TCRdb table keeps only in-frame clones and is missing some. The repertoire includes 40,000 to 60,000 clones, more than 80% of them detected once, and 8.8% sits in the top ten. V is TRBV6-6 and J is TRBJ1-2; D unresolved. The clonotype was recovered from a man between 65 and 85 years old with urothelial cancer. Specimen: PBMCs, collected around atezolizumab (anti-PD-L1) treatment. As DNA, the CDR3 is TGTGCCAGCAGTTACTCCCTGACTACAGAAAACTATGGCTACACCTTC. Translated, it gives CASSYSLTTENYGYTF.